One sample yielded the 3 T cell receptor beta chains listed below, sequenced in a study of CD8+ T cells in alopecia areata. The sample's treatment: oral pan-JAK inhibitor, 5-10 mg twice daily. RNA extraction and reverse transcription yielded cDNA as sequencing template. Clones were read by immunoSEQ multiplex PCR, and TCRdb kept only the in-frame ones, dropping some. Of some 180,000 clones listed, about 48% are singletons. The sample was CD8+ T cells sorted from blood, taken at week 24, from a patient treated with tofacitinib. All receptors derive from a human donor with alopecia areata.

The chain employs TRBV27 and TRBJ1-2, with D possibly being TRBD1 (5 bases). Germline V gene data show CDR1 as MNHEY and CDR2 as SMNVEV (reference sequence). CDR3 size: 14 residues. Between the trimmed V and J ends, which lost 5 bases and 6 bases, there was a span of 16 bases. In nucleotides, the CDR3 is TGTGCCAGCAGTCCCGCCCGGGGACGAAATGGCTACACCTTC. Residues: CASSPARGRNGYTF.

The chain combines TRBV25-1 with TRBJ1-2; 9 bases match TRBD1. The germline gives CDR1 MGHDK, CDR2 SYGVNS. The CDR3 totals 12 residues. V lost 7 bases, J lost 6 bases, and 3 bases stayed unmatched. CDR3 coding DNA: TGTGCCAGCACGACAGGGGGAAATGGCTACACCTTC. It codes for CASTTGGNGYTF.

Comment on this clone: This sample includes further DNA sequences coding for the same CDR3. V gene TRBV5-6 combines with J gene TRBJ2-7; no firm D call. V was trimmed by 2 bases and J by 0 bases, leaving 6 bases between them. The CDR3 extends over 13 amino acids. The germline V gene has CDR1 SGHDT and CDR2 YYEEEE. As DNA, the CDR3 is TGTGCCAGCAGCTTAGGCAGCTCCTACGAGCAGTACTTC. Translating gives CASSLGSSYEQYF.